This T cell receptor beta chain was identified in a study of glioma-infiltrating T cells after dendritic cell vaccination. General observations from the study: No direct clonality-survival link was found; a diverse polyclonal response may matter.

For this clone: Its specificity is not known.

Input was roughly 2.2 ug genomic DNA, or all available if less. Profiling relied on immunoSEQ multiplex PCR, and the TCRdb table lists in-frame clones only, not all of them. The top ten clones hold 15% to 18% of a sample with roughly 98,000 clones, under 90% of them seen once. This CDR3 has 13 amino acids. The V end lost 5 bases, the J end lost 3 bases, and 9 bases lay between the germline ends. Germline V gene lookup returns CDR1 SGHRS and CDR2 YFSETQ. The sequencing here drew on blood, taken before dendritic cell vaccination. This receptor was obtained from a human donor with glioblastoma. The chain recombines TRBV5-1 with TRBJ2-1; D possibly corresponds to TRBD1 (5 bases). The CDR3 region is CASRTDIYNEQFF. The CDR3 DNA reads TGCGCCAGCAGGACAGACATCTACAATGAGCAGTTCTTC.